This entry lists 28 T cell receptor beta chains sequenced from one sample in a study of graft-versus-host responses after intestinal transplantation. TCRdb's table, derived via immunoSEQ multiplex PCR, lists solely in-frame clones and lacks some. Of approximately 90,000 clones listed, roughly nine tenths were seen once; the top ten hold roughly 0.28%. These TCRs' antigens remain unknown. The source was unstimulated CD4+ T cells sorted from spleen or lymph node cells, collected before transplant. Every receptor here comes from a human donor who was the organ donor for an intestinal transplant.

This chain links TRBV5-6 with TRBJ2-7, with TRBD1 as a possible D gene (6 bases). The length of the CDR3 is 14 residues. CDR1 SGHDT and CDR2 YYEEEE come from the germline V gene. The ends were cut back, 3 bases at V and 4 bases at J, with 14 bases in the middle. CDR3 residues: CASSSDQGLYEQYF. DNA for the CDR3: TGTGCCAGCAGCTCAGATCAGGGGTTATACGAGCAGTACTTC.

This chain connects TRBV11-2 to TRBJ2-2; 8 bases fit TRBD1. Germline loops: CDR1 SGHAT, CDR2 FQNNGV. V was pared by 3 bases and J by 6 bases, with 9 bases of the junction left unmatched. The CDR3 has 16 residues. The CDR3 loop reads CASSFQDRVTAGELFF. CDR3 DNA: TGTGCCAGCAGCTTCCAGGACAGGGTTACGGCCGGGGAGCTGTTTTTT.

The genes are TRBV6-6 and TRBJ2-1; TRBD2 matches at 13 bases. The CDR3 extends over 16 amino acids. The junction had 9 bases not matched to a gene; V was cut back by 9 bases and J by 4 bases. Per the germline V gene, CDR1 is MNHNY and CDR2 is SVGAGI (reference sequence). The CDR3 loop reads CASLTSGGINYNEQFF. In nucleotides, the CDR3 is TGTGCCAGTCTGACTAGCGGGGGGATTAATTACAATGAGCAGTTCTTC.

This CDR3 is CAIRGTGQGEKLFF. CDR3 in DNA: TGTGCCATCAGGGGGACAGGGCAAGGTGAAAAACTGTTTTTT. The rearrangement links TRBV10-3 to TRBJ1-4; 9 bases are a match to TRBD1. Germline V lookup: CDR1 ENHRY, CDR2 SYGVKD. Trimming removed 6 bases from V and 7 bases from J; junction bases left unmatched: 6. This CDR3 spans 14 amino acids.

This chain connects TRBV7-3 to TRBJ2-1; 9 bases are a match to TRBD1. This CDR3 comprises 13 residues. V was clipped by 5 bases and J by 8 bases; unmatched bases: 4. Germline V gene data show CDR1 as SGHTA and CDR2 as FQGTGA. CDR3 sequence (DNA): TGTGCCAGCAGCGGGGACAGGGAGGATGAGCAGTTCTTC. Translating gives CASSGDREDEQFF. Combining the CDR3 with reference TRBV7-3 and TRBJ2-1 gives the whole variable domain GAGVSQTPSNKVTEKGKYVELRCDPISGHTALYWYRQSLGQGPEFLIYFQGTGAADDSGLPNDRFFAVRPEGSVSTLKIQRTERGDSAVYLCASSGDREDEQFFGPGTRLTVL.

J is TRBJ1-4 and V is TRBV18, with a possible D match to TRBD1 (5 bases). In germline, CDR1 is KGHSH, CDR2 LQKENI. The CDR3 length is 13 residues. V shed 5 bases and J shed 5 bases, with 9 bases lying between them. CDR3 sequence: CASSRTRNEKLFF. The CDR3 DNA reads as TGTGCCAGCTCAAGGACACGGAATGAAAAACTGTTTTTT.

The chain links TRBV9 to TRBJ1-1; possibly TRBD1 for D (6 bases). The CDR3 loop spans 15 amino acids. V was pared by 3 bases and J by 0 bases, with 12 bases between. Germline V gene sequence: CDR1 SGDLS, CDR2 YYNGEE. The CDR3 sequence is CASSAKGDMNTEAFF. The CDR3 DNA reads TGTGCCAGCAGCGCCAAAGGGGACATGAACACTGAAGCTTTCTTT.

This chain connects TRBV7-2 to TRBJ1-2, with TRBD1 matching over 12 bases. The CDR3 covers 17 residues. J was trimmed by 6 bases and V by 0 bases; bases with no gene match: 8. CDR1 is SGHTA, CDR2 FQGNSA, per germline. The CDR3 reads CASSLAGTGGGFDGYTF. CDR3 nucleotides: TGTGCCAGCAGCTTAGCGGGGACAGGGGGCGGTTTCGATGGCTACACCTTC. The full variable domain, in which reference TRBV7-2 and TRBJ1-2 provide the parts outside the CDR3, is GAGVSQSPSNKVTEKGKDVELRCDPISGHTALYWYRQSLGQGLEFLIYFQGNSAPDKSGLPSDRFSAERTGGSVSTLTIQRTQQEDSAVYLCASSLAGTGGGFDGYTFGSGTRLTVV.

The chain employs TRBV7-2 and TRBJ2-4; 11 nucleotides line up with TRBD1. The CDR3 has 15 residues. CDR1 is SGHTA and CDR2 is FQGNSA in the germline V gene. With 5 bases clipped from V and 8 bases from J, the junction kept 8 bases outside the gene matches. The CDR3 is CASSASGTGGYIQYF. The CDR3 DNA reads TGTGCCAGCAGCGCTAGCGGGACAGGGGGGTACATTCAGTACTTC.

In regard to this clone: The germline gene is not matched at one end of the junction; a read error may be the cause. V usage is TRBV28 and J usage is TRBJ2-7; 9 nucleotides align to TRBD2. The CDR3 covers 12 residues. Germline CDR1 MDHEN, CDR2 SYDVKM. The CDR3 region is CASSLLGTSPVF. CDR3 DNA sequence: TGTGCCAGCAGTTTATTGGGGACTAGCCCTGTTTTC. The variable domain in full, completed from reference TRBV28 and TRBJ2-7, reads DVKVTQSSRYLVKRTGEKVFLECVQDMDHENMFWYRQDPGLGLRLIYFSYDVKMKEKGDIPEGYSVSREKKERFSLILESASTNQTSMYLCASSLLGTSPVFGPGTRLTVT.

The CDR3 sequence: CASSPNRVTDTQYF. Written as DNA, the CDR3 is TGTGCCAGCAGCCCTAACAGGGTCACAGATACGCAGTATTTT. V is TRBV11-3 and J is TRBJ2-3, with TRBD1 as a possible D gene (6 bases). Trimming left V 5 bases short and J 2 bases short, with 11 bases between. Germline lookup yields CDR1 SGHNT and CDR2 YENEEA. The CDR3 has 14 amino acids. The whole variable domain, filled in from reference TRBV11-3 and TRBJ2-3, reads EAGVVQSPRYKIIEKKQPVAFWCNPISGHNTLYWYLQNLGQGPELLIRYENEEAVDDSQLPKDRFSAERLKGVDSTLKIQPAELGDSAVYLCASSPNRVTDTQYFGPGTRLTVL.

The table lists this clone with a few counts. The chain joins TRBV4-1 to TRBJ2-7; a weak D match, TRBD2 (5 bases). With 1 base removed from V and 3 bases from J, the gap between germline ends came to 13 bases. The CDR3 is made up of 15 amino acids. Germline CDR1 and CDR2: MGHRA and YSYEKL. CDR3 in amino acids: CASSQALRVGYEQYF. CDR3 bases: TGCGCCAGCAGCCAAGCTCTGAGGGTCGGCTACGAGCAGTACTTC.

The V gene is TRBV7-8, the J gene TRBJ1-5; TRBD1 matches at 8 bases. The CDR3 length is 15 residues. The J segment lost 2 bases and the V segment lost 5 bases, leaving 5 bases of the junction unmatched. Germline V lookup: CDR1 SGHVS, CDR2 FQNEAQ. CDR3: CASSQDRVGNQPQHF. The CDR3 DNA follows: TGTGCCAGCAGCCAGGACAGGGTCGGCAATCAGCCCCAGCATTTT.

The chain carries TRBV7-9 and TRBJ2-7, with TRBD2 matching 11 bases. Germline lookup yields CDR1 SEHNR and CDR2 FQNEAQ (reference sequence). The CDR3 spans 15 residues. Losses at the gene ends were 2 bases for V and 9 bases for J; bases not matched to a gene: 9. This chain's CDR3 is CASSLLLAGGDGQYF. The DNA of the CDR3 is TGTGCCAGCAGCTTACTCCTAGCGGGAGGAGACGGGCAGTACTTC.

This clone has a single count. The chain carries TRBV9 and TRBJ2-4; D possibly corresponds to TRBD2 (5 bases). There are 14 residues in the CDR3. Looked up from germline, CDR1 is SGDLS and CDR2 is YYNGEE. The V gene lost 0 bases and the J gene lost 7 bases, with 11 bases spanning the gap. The CDR3 sequence: CASSVGRLGNIQYF. In DNA, the CDR3 is TGTGCCAGCAGCGTAGGGAGGTTGGGGAACATTCAGTACTTC.

DNA for the CDR3: TGTGCCACCAGCGCGCGACAGGCGGCCTACGAGCAGTACTTC. Amino acid sequence: CATSARQAAYEQYF. V usage is TRBV15 and J usage is TRBJ2-7; a weak D match, TRBD1 (6 bases). Looked up from germline, CDR1 is LNHNV and CDR2 is YYDKDF (reference sequence). The CDR3 runs to 14 residues. V was clipped by 5 bases and J by 2 bases, with 13 bases between them.

The chain is built from TRBV5-4 and TRBJ1-2; 8 bases are shared with TRBD1. V lost 2 bases and J lost 3; bases outside the gene matches: 9. The germline gives CDR1 SGHNT, CDR2 YYREEE (reference sequence). This CDR3 region has 16 residues. The chain's CDR3 is CASSFWVAGQDYGYTF. The CDR3 DNA reads TGTGCCAGCAGCTTCTGGGTGGCGGGACAGGACTATGGCTACACCTTC.

CDR3 amino acids: CASSPGQGNTEAFF. The CDR3 DNA reads TGTGCCAGCAGCCCCGGACAGGGGAACACTGAAGCTTTCTTT. This chain connects TRBV5-4 to TRBJ1-1; TRBD1 aligns across 8 bases. Losses at the gene ends were 4 bases for V and 1 base for J; bases not matched to a gene: 3. CDR3 length: 14 residues. Germline CDR1 SGHNT, CDR2 YYREEE (reference sequence). Variable domain in full (rest from reference TRBV5-4 and TRBJ1-1): ETGVTQSPTHLIKTRGQQVTLRCSSQSGHNTVSWYQQALGQGPQFIFQYYREEENGRGNFPPRFSGLQFPNYSSELNVNALELDDSALYLCASSPGQGNTEAFFGQGTRLTVV.

The chain is built from TRBV18 and TRBJ1-1; unclear D gene. The CDR3 is 15 amino acids. The germline gives CDR1 KGHSH, CDR2 LQKENI. V was cut by 2 bases and J by 0 bases, with 10 bases left in between. CDR3: CASSPTQSLNTEAFF. DNA for the CDR3: TGTGCCAGCTCACCAACCCAGTCGCTGAACACTGAAGCTTTCTTT.

On this clone: The junction does not match germline at one end; this may be a read error. V and J are TRBV9 and TRBJ2-5; tentative D call: TRBD2 (5 bases). Per the germline V gene, CDR1 is SGDLS and CDR2 is YYNGEE. CDR3 length equals 12 residues. For the CDR3, the DNA is TGTGCCAGCAGCCACTTCGGGGAGATCCAGTACTTC. Translating it yields CASSHFGEIQYF.

This clone was observed a handful of times. Other DNA sequences within the sample encode an identical CDR3. This rearrangement joins TRBV5-6 to TRBJ2-5; D might be TRBD2 (6 bases). The CDR3 has 13 amino acids. Trimming left V 1 base short and J 5 bases short, with 9 bases between. CDR1 is SGHDT, CDR2 YYEEEE, per germline. CDR3 residues: CASSLRSGETQYF. CDR3 in DNA: TGTGCCAGCAGCTTGAGGAGCGGGGAGACCCAGTACTTC.

The rearrangement links TRBV28 to TRBJ2-2; 7 bases are shared with TRBD2. J was trimmed by 5 bases and V by 7 bases; bases with no gene match: 10. The CDR3 runs to 15 residues. Germline CDR1 reads MDHEN; CDR2 reads SYDVKM. The CDR3 bases are TGTGCCAGCATAAGAGGGAGGGGACGAACCGGGGAGCTGTTTTTT. As protein: CASIRGRGRTGELFF.

V and J are TRBV27 and TRBJ2-5, with 7 bases matching TRBD1. The CDR3 has 16 amino acids. After removal of 0 bases from V and 4 bases from J, the junction contained 8 bases not matched to a gene. Germline-derived CDR1 and CDR2 are MNHEY and SMNVEV (reference sequence). DNA for the CDR3: TGTGCCAGCAGTTTATCCACAGGGGTTGGGGGAGAGACCCAGTACTTC. Translating it yields CASSLSTGVGGETQYF.

V and J are TRBV5-5 and TRBJ2-7; D is ambiguous. This CDR3 has 13 amino acids. Germline CDR1 SGHKS, CDR2 YYEKEE (reference sequence). V shed 6 bases and J shed 5 bases, with 15 bases lying between them. CDR3 in DNA: TGTGCCAGCACCCCCATCTACGCTAACGAGCAGTACTTC. It codes for CASTPIYANEQYF.

On this clone itself: The junction and the germline gene differ at one end; a read error may be behind it. This rearrangement joins TRBV7-7 to TRBJ2-5; 11 bases are shared with TRBD1. This CDR3 comprises 13 residues. Per the germline V gene, CDR1 is SSHAT and CDR2 is FNYEAQ (reference sequence). The CDR3 loop reads CASSGDRGETQYF. Written as DNA, the CDR3 is TGTGCTAGCAGCGGGGACAGGGGGGAGACCCAGTACTTC. The full variable domain, with the rest looked up from reference TRBV7-7 and TRBJ2-5, is GAGVSQSPRYKVTKRGQDVTLRCDPISSHATLYWYQQALGQGPEFLTYFNYEAQPDKSGLPSDRFSAERPEGSISTLTIQRTEQRDSAMYRCASSGDRGETQYFGPGTRLLVL.

The chain employs TRBV2 and TRBJ2-2; D ambiguous. Trimming pared 2 bases from V and 5 bases from J, leaving 9 bases between. This CDR3 region has 14 residues. Germline-derived CDR1 and CDR2 are SNHLY and FYNNEI. The CDR3 reads CASSETPFTGELFF. The DNA for the CDR3 is TGTGCCAGCAGTGAAACACCCTTTACCGGGGAGCTGTTTTTT.

The chain uses TRBV11-1 and TRBJ2-7; 8 bases align to TRBD1. The germline gives CDR1 SGHAT, CDR2 FQDESV (reference sequence). This CDR3 contains 14 residues. The V segment lost 7 bases and the J segment 9 bases; nucleotides outside the gene matches: 14. CDR3 loop: CASNPRDRHIGQYF. The CDR3 nucleotides are TGTGCCAGCAACCCCCGGGACAGGCATATTGGGCAGTACTTC.

CDR3 in amino acids: CASSLLLDPYEQYF. In nucleotides, the CDR3 is TGTGCCAGCAGTTTACTCCTAGACCCCTACGAGCAGTACTTC. The chain joins TRBV28 to TRBJ2-7; no firm D call. CDR3 length equals 14 residues. Trimming removed 2 bases at V and 2 bases at J, with 10 bases between. Germline-derived CDR1 and CDR2 are MDHEN and SYDVKM.